This TCR beta chain is drawn from a study of post-analysis software for immune sequencing data. Study context: Patients with relapsing-remitting, secondary progressive and progressive-relapsing multiple sclerosis courses were all represented.

The TCR beta cDNA libraries contained unique molecular identifiers. TCRdb reprocessed the PCR reads with MiXCR, giving one entry per CDR3 protein. This table holds roughly 430,000 distinct CDR3 sequences, approximately 39% found once. Notes on the study in general: Controls showed lower frequencies than patients for a handful of TRBV segments, and TRBV5-6, TRBV5-1 and TRBV20-1 were among these. Among multiple sclerosis patients, normalized Chao1 diversity was significantly below that of controls.

Regarding this clonotype: Its antigen is still unknown. Being one base from a much bigger clone, this may be a read error.

Deletions cut 2 bases from V and 3 bases from J, with 13 bases between. Germline V gene sequence: CDR1 KGHSH, CDR2 LQKENI. The CDR3 runs 15 residues. The V and J genes are TRBV18 and TRBJ2-5, with D hard to call. This TCR was sampled from a girl aged 2 to 9 with multiple sclerosis. The sequenced sample consisted of blood. The CDR3 here is CASSPRSVGEETQYF. In DNA form, the CDR3 reads TGTGCCAGCTCACCAAGGTCCGTGGGCGAAGAGACCCAGTACTTC.